The TCR beta chain described here comes from a study of blood T cells in healthy people across ages. The study's findings and limits: The authors considered diversity estimates from one million T cells to be underestimates.

The V end lost 1 base, the J end lost 4 bases, and 17 bases lay between the germline ends. This CDR3 has 17 amino acids. The germline V gene encodes CDR1 MNHEY and CDR2 SMNVEV (reference sequence). Only a few counts were recorded for this clonotype. Its target is unknown. A second PCR, run for about 7 to 11 cycles, used a sample-barcoded 5' primer plus a J-beta primer mix. TCRdb reprocessed the 5' RACE reads with MiXCR, giving one entry per CDR3 protein. The sample gives about 1.6 million distinct CDR3 sequences, 30% to 35% of which show up once; about 10% is in the top ten. Total RNA, at least 5 micrograms per sample, was extracted from PBMCs.

The clonotype originates from a woman aged 30 to 39 in good health. Sequenced sample: blood. The chain uses TRBV27 and TRBJ2-1; a weak D match, TRBD2 (5 bases). The CDR3 DNA reads TGTGCCAGCAGTTTATTAGGAGACTACCAAAGATACAATGAGCAGTTCTTC. It codes for CASSLLGDYQRYNEQFF.